A single sample is the source of the 24 T cell receptor beta chains below, sequenced in a study of shared clonotypes between healthy human individuals. Here immunoSEQ multiplex PCR was the method, and the copy in TCRdb shows in-frame clones only, minus some. The profile shows roughly 590,000 clones, about 95% of them singletons. Naive CD8 cells comprised CD45RO-negative, CCR7-positively selected cells, excluding terminally differentiated effector memory CD45RA+ cells. The sample comprised naive CD8+ T cells sorted from blood. These receptors all stem from a woman younger than 45 in good health.

CDR3 residues: CASSQSIGTSGRSSYNEQFF. The CDR3 nucleotides read TGCGCCAGCAGTCAATCGATTGGTACTAGCGGGAGAAGCTCCTACAATGAGCAGTTCTTC. The rearrangement joins TRBV23-1 to TRBJ2-1, with 11 bases fitting TRBD2. TRBV23-1 is identified as an open reading frame with a role that is uncertain. Germline trimming cut 0 bases from V and 0 bases from J; bases unmatched to any gene: 10. This CDR3 is 20 amino acids long.

V is TRBV2 and J is TRBJ2-7; TRBD1 matches at 8 bases. From germline, CDR1 is SNHLY and CDR2 FYNNEI. The CDR3 covers 15 residues. Trimming at V came to 6 bases and at J to 2 bases, leaving 9 bases not matched to a gene. The CDR3 nucleotides are TGTGCCAGCAGCGACAGGGGCCCCTCCCCCTACGAGCAGTACTTC. Its translation: CASSDRGPSPYEQYF.

The chain has TRBV28 and TRBJ2-4; TRBD1 agrees at 7 bases. The trim removed 7 bases at V and 7 bases at J, leaving 10 bases unmatched. The CDR3 has 14 residues. The V gene's germline CDR1 is MDHEN and CDR2 SYDVKM. CDR3 coding DNA: TGTGCCAGCACCCCTCAGACAGGGCGGAACATTCAGTACTTC. Amino acid sequence: CASTPQTGRNIQYF.

The chain couples TRBV6-1 to TRBJ2-7; possibly TRBD1 or TRBD2 for D (5 bases each). V was trimmed by 6 bases and J by 5 bases, leaving 20 bases between them. This CDR3 has 15 amino acids. Germline V gene sequence: CDR1 MNHNS, CDR2 SASEGT. The chain's CDR3 is CASRPGRWDAHEQYF. The CDR3 region has the DNA TGTGCCAGCAGGCCCGGACGTTGGGACGCCCACGAGCAGTACTTC.

The chain has TRBV28 and TRBJ2-7, with TRBD2 matching 14 bases. With V trimmed by 5 bases and J by 1 base, 13 bases remained unmatched. Germline V gene data show CDR1 as MDHEN and CDR2 as SYDVKM. The CDR3 is 19 residues long. CDR3 DNA sequence: TGTGCCAGCAGTCGAGAGCAGGGACTAGCGGGAGCGGAGTCCTACGAGCAGTACTTC. Its protein product is CASSREQGLAGAESYEQYF.

The J gene is TRBJ2-1, the V gene TRBV13; 10 nucleotides match TRBD2. Germline V gene sequence: CDR1 PRHDT, CDR2 FYEKMQ (reference sequence). V gave up 6 bases and J gave up 1 base; unmatched junction bases: 9. This CDR3 has 17 residues. CDR3 sequence reads: CASRALAGVVSYNEQFF. For the CDR3, the DNA is TGTGCCAGCAGGGCTCTAGCGGGAGTAGTATCCTACAATGAGCAGTTCTTC. The whole variable domain, filled in from reference TRBV13 and TRBJ2-1, reads AAGVIQSPRHLIKEKRETATLKCYPIPRHDTVYWYQQGPGQDPQFLISFYEKMQSDKGSIPDRFSAQQFSDYHSELNMSSLELGDSALYFCASRALAGVVSYNEQFFGPGTRLTVL.

V gene TRBV5-5 combines with J gene TRBJ1-1; D is unclear. The CDR3 extends over 14 amino acids. The V end lost 1 base, the J end lost 0 bases, and 7 bases lay between the germline ends. Germline loops: CDR1 SGHKS, CDR2 YYEKEE (reference sequence). This CDR3 reads CASSLTELNTEAFF. The CDR3 DNA sequence: TGTGCCAGCAGCTTGACAGAGCTGAACACTGAAGCTTTCTTT.

This clone showed up just a few times. The chain uses TRBV5-1 and TRBJ2-7; TRBD1 matches 9 bases. After removal of 4 bases from V and 1 base from J, the junction contained 3 bases not matched to a gene. Germline V gives CDR1 SGHRS, CDR2 YFSETQ. The CDR3 totals 14 residues. CDR3 residues: CASSPGTGSYEQYF. The CDR3 nucleotides read TGCGCCAGCAGCCCCGGGACAGGGTCCTACGAGCAGTACTTC.

The rearrangement joins TRBV6-1 to TRBJ2-2; TRBD2 might be the D (5 bases). Trimming took 8 bases from V and 2 from J, leaving 9 bases between them. In germline, CDR1 is MNHNS, CDR2 SASEGT. This CDR3 region has 13 residues. The CDR3 here is CASVEGNTGELFF. The CDR3 nucleotides are TGTGCCAGCGTCGAGGGAAACACCGGGGAGCTGTTTTTT.

The chain uses TRBV5-1 and TRBJ2-1; D unresolved. The V gene's germline CDR1 is SGHRS and CDR2 YFSETQ. CDR3 size: 11 residues. Trimming left V 1 base short and J 7 bases short, with 3 bases between. This CDR3 reads CASSLRNEQFF. The CDR3 DNA is TGCGCCAGCAGCTTGCGAAATGAGCAGTTCTTC.

This chain links TRBV7-8 with TRBJ2-7; D is possibly TRBD2 (6 bases). The CDR3 loop spans 12 amino acids. V gave up 3 bases and J gave up 11 bases, with 14 bases separating them. Germline CDR1 SGHVS, CDR2 FQNEAQ. The CDR3 spells CASSFIRGEEYF. The CDR3 DNA reads as TGTGCCAGCAGCTTCATCCGAGGGGAGGAGTACTTC.

The genes are TRBV7-9 and TRBJ1-6; D is possibly TRBD1 (5 bases). Germline V CDR1 and CDR2: SEHNR, FQNEAQ (reference sequence). Trimming pared 4 bases from V and 15 bases from J, leaving 13 bases between. The CDR3 is 12 residues long. CDR3 bases: TGTGCCAGCAGCTCGGGACCCTACGGCCTCCACTTT. Translating gives CASSSGPYGLHF.

This chain joins TRBV13 and TRBJ1-6, with unresolved D. The CDR3 is 14 residues long. Germline V CDR1 and CDR2: PRHDT, FYEKMQ (reference sequence). V shed 0 bases and J shed 15 bases, with 15 bases lying between them. The CDR3 DNA follows: TGTGCCAGCAGCTTAGGGAGGGCACCGGGAGTCCTCCACTTT. Protein: CASSLGRAPGVLHF.

V usage is TRBV27 and J usage is TRBJ1-2; possibly TRBD1 for D (6 bases). Germline CDR1 reads MNHEY; CDR2 reads SMNVEV (reference sequence). The V end lost 2 bases, the J end lost 5 bases, and 9 bases lay between the germline ends. There are 13 residues in the CDR3. In DNA, the CDR3 is TGTGCCAGCAGTTTAGCAGGGGATTATGGCTACACCTTC. Translated, it gives CASSLAGDYGYTF.

The genes are TRBV5-1 and TRBJ2-5; D unclear. The CDR3 has 13 residues. Trimming left V 0 bases short and J 5 bases short, with 8 bases between. The V gene's germline CDR1 is SGHRS and CDR2 YFSETQ. The CDR3 DNA reads TGCGCCAGCAGCTTGGGAGTTTATGAGACCCAGTACTTC. It specifies CASSLGVYETQYF.

The V gene is TRBV28, the J gene TRBJ2-4; D call uncertain. Trimming pared 6 bases from V and 8 bases from J, leaving 20 bases between. Germline CDR1 reads MDHEN; CDR2 reads SYDVKM. This CDR3 is 15 amino acids long. CDR3 nucleotide sequence: TGTGCCAGCAGCCTCGACATTCGCTCGGTAGACATTCAGTACTTC. Its protein is CASSLDIRSVDIQYF.

The rearrangement links TRBV5-1 to TRBJ1-2; the match to TRBD1 covers 7 bases. The CDR3 has 14 residues. The germline V gene has CDR1 SGHRS and CDR2 YFSETQ. V shed 2 bases, J shed 2 bases, and the junction held 3 bases outside the gene matches. The DNA for the CDR3 is TGCGCCAGCAGCTTCGACAGGGTGAACTATGGCTACACCTTC. Translated: CASSFDRVNYGYTF.

The chain links TRBV6-1 to TRBJ2-1; TRBD2 matches at 7 bases. This CDR3 has 15 amino acids. V shed 6 bases and J 2 bases; nucleotides not matched to a gene: 7. Per germline, CDR1 MNHNS and CDR2 SASEGT. In nucleotides, the CDR3 is TGTGCCAGCAGAGGAAGCGGGGCTACCTACAATGAGCAGTTCTTC. As protein: CASRGSGATYNEQFF.

J is TRBJ2-1 and V is TRBV28; 8 positions agree with TRBD2. Germline trimming cut 6 bases from V and 5 bases from J; bases unmatched to any gene: 12. The CDR3 length is 16 residues. The germline V gene has CDR1 MDHEN and CDR2 SYDVKM. CDR3 protein: CASSPFLAGGNNEQFF. In nucleotides, the CDR3 is TGTGCCAGCAGCCCTTTCCTGGCGGGAGGAAACAATGAGCAGTTCTTC.

This clone was seen a handful of times. The V call is TRBV19, the J call TRBJ1-5; D not certain. Looked up from germline, CDR1 is LNHDA and CDR2 is SQIVND (reference sequence). CDR3 length equals 15 residues. V gave up 3 bases and J gave up 0 bases, with 9 bases separating them. CDR3 residues: CASSIGDYSNQPQHF. DNA for the CDR3: TGTGCCAGTAGTATCGGAGATTATAGCAATCAGCCCCAGCATTTT.

The V and J genes are TRBV27 and TRBJ2-1; either TRBD1 or TRBD2 may fit D (5 bases each). Germline assignment: CDR1 MNHEY and CDR2 SMNVEV (reference sequence). V lost 7 bases and J lost 9, with 19 bases in between. This CDR3 spans 14 amino acids. The CDR3 here is CASTTRGGWGEQFF. The CDR3 DNA reads as TGTGCCAGCACCACACGGGGCGGGTGGGGTGAGCAGTTCTTC.

CDR3 residues: CASSPHRSVYQPQHF. CDR3 sequence (DNA): TGTGCCAGCAGCCCGCACAGGTCGGTATATCAGCCCCAGCATTTT. The chain is built from TRBV28 and TRBJ1-5, with a tentative D call TRBD1 (5 bases). Looked up from germline, CDR1 is MDHEN and CDR2 is SYDVKM. Trimming pared 6 bases from V and 5 bases from J, leaving 17 bases between. The CDR3 loop spans 15 amino acids.

This chain links TRBV2 with TRBJ2-3; D may be TRBD1 or TRBD2 (6 bases each). The CDR3 covers 14 residues. Deletions cut 8 bases from V and 1 base from J, with 13 bases between. From germline, CDR1 is SNHLY and CDR2 FYNNEI. CDR3: CASDGGEGTDTQYF. The CDR3 DNA reads TGTGCCAGCGACGGGGGCGAAGGCACAGATACGCAGTATTTT.

The V call is TRBV28, the J call TRBJ1-1; possibly TRBD1 for D (5 bases). CDR1 MDHEN and CDR2 SYDVKM come from the germline V gene. V lost 2 bases, J lost 4 bases, and 14 bases lay in between. The CDR3 has 15 amino acids. In nucleotides, the CDR3 is TGTGCCAGCAGTTTAGCGCCAGGGTTTGGCACTGAAGCTTTCTTT. This gives the protein CASSLAPGFGTEAFF.